The 24 T cell receptor beta chains below were found in one sample sequenced in a study of Graves' ophthalmopathy and Graves' hyperthyroidism. Amplified material comprised TCR beta CDR3 regions derived from RNA transcripts. After a first-round RT-PCR with HTBI primers, a second-round multiplex PCR was run. TCRdb passed the multiplex PCR reads through MiXCR, listing each CDR3 protein once. Among 350,000 to 450,000 distinct CDR3 sequences, around 21% were seen once, and the ten largest hold 2.5% to 3.5%. Material for sequencing was peripheral blood. Receptors originate from a woman under 30 with stable Graves' hyperthyroidism.

Only a few counts were recorded for this clonotype. This chain uses TRBV7-8 with TRBJ2-7, with TRBD1 matching over 7 bases. The CDR3 has 15 amino acids. The J segment lost 2 bases and the V segment lost 6 bases, leaving 10 bases of the junction unmatched. The germline V gene encodes CDR1 SGHVS and CDR2 FQNEAQ. The CDR3 is CASRFRGRLPYEQYF. The CDR3 coding sequence is TGTGCCAGCAGGTTTAGGGGGCGCCTCCCCTACGAGCAGTACTTC. Variable domain in full (rest from reference TRBV7-8 and TRBJ2-7): GAGVSQSPRYKVAKRGQDVALRCDPISGHVSLFWYQQALGQGPEFLTYFQNEAQLDKSGLPSDRFFAERPEGSVSTLKIQRTQQEDSAVYLCASRFRGRLPYEQYFGPGTRLTVT.

The chain recombines TRBV12-3 or TRBV12-4 with TRBJ2-2, with TRBD1 as a possible D gene (5 bases). The V end lost 3 bases, the J end lost 7 bases, and 9 bases lay between the germline ends. The CDR3 contains 13 residues. The CDR3 DNA follows: TGTGCCAGCAGTTTCCAGGGCTTCGGGGAGCTGTTTTTT. As protein: CASSFQGFGELFF.

This clonotype was seen more than once but under ten times. This sequence joins TRBV5-1 and TRBJ1-1; D is uncertain. This CDR3 region has 17 residues. CDR1 and CDR2 from the germline V gene are SGHRS and YFSETQ. V lost 2 bases, J lost 1 base, and 18 bases lay in between. CDR3 region: CASSFGSKYIGNTEAFF. CDR3 nucleotides: TGCGCCAGCAGCTTCGGGTCTAAGTACATAGGGAACACTGAAGCTTTCTTT.

This clonotype was observed many times. V is TRBV12-3 or TRBV12-4 and J is TRBJ1-2, with no clear D. V was trimmed by 3 bases and J by 6 bases, leaving 17 bases between them. The CDR3 length is 15 residues. The CDR3 sequence is CASSFLSTGNHGYTF. The DNA for the CDR3 is TGTGCCAGCAGTTTCCTTTCCACGGGCAACCATGGCTACACCTTC.

This clonotype came up many times. This chain uses TRBV2 with TRBJ2-5; 7 nucleotides line up with TRBD2. Germline V CDR1 and CDR2: SNHLY, FYNNEI. V lost 8 bases and J lost 5; bases outside the gene matches: 14. CDR3 length: 15 residues. Here the CDR3 reads CASLLTGGRGETQYF. CDR3 DNA sequence: TGTGCCAGCCTCCTCACGGGAGGTCGTGGGGAGACCCAGTACTTC.

There are many counts of this clonotype. The V call is TRBV11-2, the J call TRBJ2-2; a weak D match, TRBD2 (6 bases). CDR1 and CDR2 (germline): SGHAT, FQNNGV. V was trimmed by 0 bases and J by 6 bases, leaving 23 bases between them. There are 19 residues in the CDR3. CDR3 sequence: CASSLEAWQFGGRAGELFF. CDR3 DNA sequence: TGTGCCAGCAGCTTAGAGGCTTGGCAGTTCGGGGGAAGGGCCGGGGAGCTGTTTTTT.

The chain couples TRBV5-1 to TRBJ2-7; 7 bases are a match to TRBD1. Trimming cost V 4 bases and J 2 bases; bases outside gene matches: 6. This CDR3 contains 14 residues. Germline CDR1 SGHRS, CDR2 YFSETQ. CDR3 protein: CASSVWTGTYEQYF. CDR3 coding DNA: TGCGCCAGCAGCGTCTGGACAGGAACCTACGAGCAGTACTTC.

The table lists this clonotype with a few counts. This chain joins TRBV6-1 and TRBJ1-5; TRBD1 is a possible D gene (6 bases). The CDR3 spans 17 residues. CDR1 is MNHNS, CDR2 SASEGT, per germline. V lost 0 bases and J lost 5, with 17 bases in between. CDR3 amino acids: CASSEAIPGQKYQPQHF. CDR3 DNA sequence: TGTGCCAGCAGTGAAGCTATTCCGGGACAAAAATATCAGCCCCAGCATTTT.

By sample fraction, this clonotype is medium-sized. V is TRBV20-1 and J is TRBJ2-5; D might be TRBD1 (6 bases). The germline V gene encodes CDR1 DFQATT and CDR2 SNEGSKA (reference sequence). Trimming took 3 bases from V and 10 from J, leaving 27 bases between them. The CDR3 runs 16 residues. CDR3 in DNA: TGCAGTGCTAGGCTTGGACAGCCCTCGGGGTCCGTGCGCCAGTACTTC. It translates to CSARLGQPSGSVRQYF.

This clonotype was counted ten times or more. The chain joins TRBV20-1 to TRBJ2-5; D remains ambiguous. V was clipped by 6 bases and J by 7 bases, with 21 bases between them. The length of the CDR3 is 14 residues. Looked up from germline, CDR1 is DFQATT and CDR2 is SNEGSKA (reference sequence). The CDR3 sequence is CSALRPDAGATQYF. The CDR3 region has the DNA TGCAGTGCCCTCAGGCCCGACGCAGGTGCGACCCAGTACTTC.

This clonotype has at least ten counts. This chain connects TRBV20-1 to TRBJ2-7, with D possibly TRBD2 on 7 matching bases. Germline V CDR1 and CDR2: DFQATT, SNEGSKA (reference sequence). Trimming took off 0 bases at V and 4 bases at J, with 19 bases between the two ends. The CDR3 is 16 residues long. The CDR3 is CSARDLAIGGRYEQYF. In nucleotides, the CDR3 is TGCAGTGCTAGAGATCTGGCGATCGGGGGGCGGTACGAGCAGTACTTC.

The chain joins TRBV12-3 or TRBV12-4 to TRBJ1-6, with D tentatively TRBD1 (6 bases). This CDR3 is built from 14 residues. Trimming took off 2 bases at V and 8 bases at J, with 10 bases between the two ends. CDR3 nucleotides: TGTGCCAGCAGTTTAAGGGGGGAGGATTCACCCCTCCACTTT. Residues: CASSLRGEDSPLHF.

Turning to this clonotype: The junction does not match germline at one end; this may be a read error. The V gene is TRBV6-2 or TRBV6-3, the J gene TRBJ1-5; 7 bases are shared with TRBD1. Germline V lookup: CDR1 MNHEY, CDR2 SVGEGT. The CDR3 runs to 14 residues. CDR3 sequence (DNA): TGTGTCAGTAGGGGGCTGGGAAGCAATCAGCGCCAGCAGTTT. It codes for CVSRGLGSNQRQQF.

This clonotype was detected many times. This chain connects TRBV6-1 to TRBJ1-6; D is unclear. Per germline, CDR1 MNHNS and CDR2 SASEGT. CDR3 length: 16 amino acids. Trimming took 6 bases from V and 7 from J, leaving 19 bases between them. Here the CDR3 DNA reads TGTGCCAGCAGCCCTGCGATGCGTCACTACAATTCACCCCTCCACTTT. Its protein product is CASSPAMRHYNSPLHF.

This clonotype was observed a handful of times. The chain is built from TRBV6-1 and TRBJ1-2; no definite D call. CDR1 MNHNS and CDR2 SASEGT come from the germline V gene. V lost 8 bases, J lost 5 bases, and 6 bases lay in between. The CDR3 totals 10 residues. The CDR3 sequence is CASEGYGYTF. In nucleotides, the CDR3 is TGTGCCAGCGAAGGGTATGGCTACACCTTC.

V and J are TRBV6-2 or TRBV6-3 and TRBJ2-7, with 10 bases fitting TRBD2. The J segment lost 0 bases and the V segment lost 7 bases, leaving 6 bases of the junction unmatched. From germline, CDR1 is MNHEY and CDR2 SVGEGT. The CDR3 has 15 residues. In DNA form, the CDR3 reads TGTGCCAGCACCGGGGGGACTAGCGTCTCCTACGAGCAGTACTTC. Amino acid sequence: CASTGGTSVSYEQYF.

J is TRBJ1-1 and V is TRBV3-1; D gene uncertain. Germline loops: CDR1 LGHDT, CDR2 YNNKEL (reference sequence). V gave up 0 bases and J gave up 1 base, with 6 bases separating them. The CDR3 totals 14 residues. The CDR3 DNA reads TGTGCCAGCAGCCAAGATTCGGAGAACACTGAAGCTTTCTTT. Its translation: CASSQDSENTEAFF. Full variable domain (outside the CDR3, taken from reference TRBV3-1 and TRBJ1-1): DTAVSQTPKYLVTQMGNDKSIKCEQNLGHDTMYWYKQDSKKFLKIMFSYNNKELIINETVPNRFSPKSPDKAHLNLHINSLELGDSAVYFCASSQDSENTEAFFGQGTRLTVV.

Ten or more counts support this clonotype. This chain connects TRBV9 to TRBJ2-7; 10 bases align to TRBD1. The germline gives CDR1 SGDLS, CDR2 YYNGEE. V was clipped by 4 bases and J by 0 bases; unmatched bases: 1. The CDR3 runs to 14 residues. The DNA of the CDR3 is TGTGCCAGCAGCAGACAGGGGGCCTCCTACGAGCAGTACTTC. Translation: CASSRQGASYEQYF. Full variable domain (remainder filled in from reference TRBV9 and TRBJ2-7): DSGVTQTPKHLITATGQRVTLRCSPRSGDLSVYWYQQSLDQGLQFLIQYYNGEERAKGNILERFSAQQFPDLHSELNLSSLELGDSALYFCASSRQGASYEQYFGPGTRLTVT.

This clonotype was observed at least ten times. This chain joins TRBV6-1 and TRBJ2-7, with no clear D. The CDR3 runs 13 residues. V gave up 2 bases and J gave up 5 bases, with 10 bases separating them. Germline CDR1 reads MNHNS; CDR2 reads SASEGT. The CDR3 sequence: CASSETPPDEQYF. CDR3 nucleotide sequence: TGTGCCAGCAGTGAAACCCCGCCGGACGAGCAGTACTTC.

This clonotype was counted many times. The chain has TRBV11-3 and TRBJ1-3; possibly TRBD1 for D (6 bases). The CDR3 totals 15 residues. V lost 4 bases and J lost 1, with 11 bases in between. The germline V gene has CDR1 SGHNT and CDR2 YENEEA. The DNA of the CDR3 is TGTGCCAGCAGCTCACAGGGAGGGTCTGGAAACACCATATATTTT. This sequence encodes CASSSQGGSGNTIYF.

V is TRBV20-1 and J is TRBJ2-7, with 9 positions matching TRBD2. Germline trimming cut 0 bases from V and 0 bases from J; bases unmatched to any gene: 6. There are 16 residues in the CDR3. CDR1 and CDR2 (germline): DFQATT, SNEGSKA (reference sequence). The CDR3 DNA sequence: TGCAGTGCTAGAGATCAGACTAGCGGAGACTCCTACGAGCAGTACTTC. Protein product: CSARDQTSGDSYEQYF.

This clonotype was counted at least ten times. The CDR3 DNA reads TGTGCCAGCAGTTACTCGATGGCCGAGCAGTACTTC. Residues: CASSYSMAEQYF. V gene TRBV6-5 combines with J gene TRBJ2-7; D is unresolved. Germline V gives CDR1 MNHEY, CDR2 SVGAGI. The V end was cut by 0 bases, the J end by 6 bases, with 6 bases between. The CDR3 has 12 amino acids.

This clonotype was counted only a few times. The chain has TRBV9 and TRBJ2-7; 13 nucleotides line up with TRBD2. The CDR3 length is 16 residues. With V trimmed by 1 base and J by 5 bases, 6 bases remained unmatched. Germline loops: CDR1 SGDLS, CDR2 YYNGEE. DNA for the CDR3: TGTGCCAGCAGCGTATCCGGACTAGCGGGAGTAGACGAGCAGTACTTC. Amino acids: CASSVSGLAGVDEQYF.

This clonotype was seen many times. The V call is TRBV28, the J call TRBJ2-7, with D tentatively TRBD2 (5 bases). Germline lookup yields CDR1 MDHEN and CDR2 SYDVKM. V was clipped by 2 bases and J by 4 bases, with 24 bases between them. The CDR3 spans 18 residues. The CDR3 nucleotides read TGTGCCAGCAGTTTACTCCCCCCGTCTTCCTACGGCGGGTACGAGCAGTACTTC. Protein: CASSLLPPSSYGGYEQYF. Full variable domain (rest looked up from reference TRBV28 and TRBJ2-7): DVKVTQSSRYLVKRTGEKVFLECVQDMDHENMFWYRQDPGLGLRLIYFSYDVKMKEKGDIPEGYSVSREKKERFSLILESASTNQTSMYLCASSLLPPSSYGGYEQYFGPGTRLTVT.